This TCR beta chain appears in the sequencing data of a study of blood T cell repertoires in COVID-19. Whole-study context: Collection of acute and convalescent COVID-19 samples took place in the United States, Italy and Spain.

This clone came up once. In the source study's methods: For nucleated cells, counts were estimated from reference gene primer amplification. The assay was immunoSEQ multiplex PCR, and TCRdb's table has in-frame clones only and misses some. D and trimming come from the DNA, and the V and J calls and clone size come from that table. The sample records around 150,000 clones, about 81% being singletons. The receptor was isolated from a man in his sixties with active or convalescent COVID-19. The sample comprised peripheral blood.

This CDR3 reads CASSLDTGNTEAFF. For the CDR3, the DNA is TGTGCCAGCAGCCTTGATACTGGGAACACTGAAGCTTTCTTT. The chain carries TRBV6-5 and TRBJ1-1; D gene uncertain. The CDR3 runs 14 residues. V shed 6 bases and J shed 1 base, with 12 bases lying between them. Germline lookup yields CDR1 MNHEY and CDR2 SVGAGI.